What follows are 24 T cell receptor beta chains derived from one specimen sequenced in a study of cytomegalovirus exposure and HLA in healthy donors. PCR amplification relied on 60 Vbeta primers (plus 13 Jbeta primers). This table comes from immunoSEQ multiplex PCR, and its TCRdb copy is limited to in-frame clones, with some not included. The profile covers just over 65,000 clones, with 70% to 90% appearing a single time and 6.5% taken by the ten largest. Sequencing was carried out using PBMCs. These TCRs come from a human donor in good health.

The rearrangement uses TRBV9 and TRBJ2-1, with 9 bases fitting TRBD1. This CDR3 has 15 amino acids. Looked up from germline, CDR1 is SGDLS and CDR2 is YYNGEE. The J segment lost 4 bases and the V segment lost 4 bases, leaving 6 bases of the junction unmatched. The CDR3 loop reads CASSLDRGGYNEQFF. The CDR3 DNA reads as TGTGCCAGCAGCTTAGACAGGGGGGGATACAATGAGCAGTTCTTC.

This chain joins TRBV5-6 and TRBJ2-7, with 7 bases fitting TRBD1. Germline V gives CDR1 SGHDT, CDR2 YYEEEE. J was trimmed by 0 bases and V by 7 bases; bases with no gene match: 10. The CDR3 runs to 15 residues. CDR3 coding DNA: TGTGCCAGCGGGAACTTAGACAGGGACTCCTACGAGCAGTACTTC. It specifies CASGNLDRDSYEQYF.

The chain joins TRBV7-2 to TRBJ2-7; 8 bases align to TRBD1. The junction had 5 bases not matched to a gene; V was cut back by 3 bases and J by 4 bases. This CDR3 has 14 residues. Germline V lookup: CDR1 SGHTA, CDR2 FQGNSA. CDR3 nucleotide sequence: TGTGCCAGCAGCTTCCGGACAGGGTCTTACGAGCAGTACTTC. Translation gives CASSFRTGSYEQYF.

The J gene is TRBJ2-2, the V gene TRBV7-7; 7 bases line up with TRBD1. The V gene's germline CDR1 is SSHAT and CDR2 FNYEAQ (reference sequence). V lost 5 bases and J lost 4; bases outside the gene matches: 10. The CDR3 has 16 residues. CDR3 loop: CASSAKLGGGTGELFF. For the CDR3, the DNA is TGTGCCAGCAGCGCGAAACTAGGGGGCGGCACCGGGGAGCTGTTTTTT.

The CDR3 spells CASNGSAGSKVDQPQHF. CDR3 DNA: TGTGCCAGCAATGGGTCGGCAGGGTCGAAGGTGGATCAGCCCCAGCATTTT. The chain carries TRBV28 and TRBJ1-5; maybe TRBD1 (5 bases). V dropped 7 bases and J dropped 5 bases, with 24 bases sitting between them. Germline V gives CDR1 MDHEN, CDR2 SYDVKM. This CDR3 contains 17 residues.

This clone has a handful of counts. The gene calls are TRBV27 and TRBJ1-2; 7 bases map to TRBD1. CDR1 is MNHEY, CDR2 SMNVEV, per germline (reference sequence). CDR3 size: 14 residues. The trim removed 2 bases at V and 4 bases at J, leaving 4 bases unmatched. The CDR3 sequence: CASSLGAGGYGYTF. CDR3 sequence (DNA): TGTGCCAGCAGTTTAGGGGCAGGGGGCTATGGCTACACCTTC.

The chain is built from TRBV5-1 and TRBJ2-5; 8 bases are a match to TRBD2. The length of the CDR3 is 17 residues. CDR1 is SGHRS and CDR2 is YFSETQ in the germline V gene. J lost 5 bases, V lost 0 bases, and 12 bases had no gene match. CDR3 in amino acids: CASSLEGVRGGRETQYF. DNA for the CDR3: TGCGCCAGCAGCTTGGAGGGGGTACGGGGGGGCCGTGAGACCCAGTACTTC.

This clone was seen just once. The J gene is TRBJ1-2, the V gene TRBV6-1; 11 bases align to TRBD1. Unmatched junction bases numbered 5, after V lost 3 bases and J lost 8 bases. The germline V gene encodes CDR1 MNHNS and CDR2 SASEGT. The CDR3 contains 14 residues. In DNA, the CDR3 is TGTGCCAGCAGTGAGGACAGGGGGCGTCAAGGCTACACCTTC. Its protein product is CASSEDRGRQGYTF.

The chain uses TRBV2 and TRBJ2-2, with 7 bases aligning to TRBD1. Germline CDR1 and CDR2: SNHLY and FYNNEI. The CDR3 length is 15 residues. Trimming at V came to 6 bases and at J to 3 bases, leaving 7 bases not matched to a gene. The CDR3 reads CASSEPDRYTGELFF. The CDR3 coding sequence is TGTGCCAGCAGCGAACCGGACAGGTACACCGGGGAGCTGTTTTTT.

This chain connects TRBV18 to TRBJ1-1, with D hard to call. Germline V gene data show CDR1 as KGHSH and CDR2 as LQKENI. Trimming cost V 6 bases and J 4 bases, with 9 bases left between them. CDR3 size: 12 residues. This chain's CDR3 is CASSREVTEAFF. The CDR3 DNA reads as TGTGCCAGCTCCCGGGAAGTCACTGAAGCTTTCTTT.

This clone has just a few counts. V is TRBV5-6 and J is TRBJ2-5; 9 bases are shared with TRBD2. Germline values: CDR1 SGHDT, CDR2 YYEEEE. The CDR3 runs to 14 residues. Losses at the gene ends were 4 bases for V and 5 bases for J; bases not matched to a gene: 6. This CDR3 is CASSQGLAGETQYF. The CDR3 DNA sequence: TGTGCCAGCAGCCAGGGACTAGCTGGTGAGACCCAGTACTTC.

CDR3 amino acids: CASSIVPGQGNEKLFF. CDR3 coding DNA: TGTGCCAGCAGCATCGTTCCGGGACAGGGCAATGAAAAACTGTTTTTT. V and J are TRBV2 and TRBJ1-4, with TRBD1 identical over 9 bases. Trimming removed 6 bases from V and 5 bases from J; junction bases left unmatched: 10. CDR1 SNHLY and CDR2 FYNNEI come from the germline V gene. The CDR3 is 16 residues long.

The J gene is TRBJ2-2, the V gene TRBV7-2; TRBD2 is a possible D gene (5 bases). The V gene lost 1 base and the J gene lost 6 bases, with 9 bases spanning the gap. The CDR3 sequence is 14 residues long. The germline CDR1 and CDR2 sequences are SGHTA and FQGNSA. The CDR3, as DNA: TGTGCCAGCAGCTTAGGAGGGTCGGCCGGGGAGCTGTTTTTT. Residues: CASSLGGSAGELFF.

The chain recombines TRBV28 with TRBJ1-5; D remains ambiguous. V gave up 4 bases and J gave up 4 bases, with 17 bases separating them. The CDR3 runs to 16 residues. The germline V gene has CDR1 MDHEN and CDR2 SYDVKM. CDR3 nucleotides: TGTGCCAGCAGTTCTCGAAGACTGGGAGGAAATCAGCCCCAGCATTTT. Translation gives CASSSRRLGGNQPQHF.

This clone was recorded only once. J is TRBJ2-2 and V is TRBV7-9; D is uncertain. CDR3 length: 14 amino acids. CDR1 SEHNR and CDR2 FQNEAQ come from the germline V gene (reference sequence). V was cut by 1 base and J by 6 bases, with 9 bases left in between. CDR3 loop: CASSLVPDSGELFF. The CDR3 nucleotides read TGTGCCAGCAGCTTAGTCCCAGACTCCGGGGAGCTGTTTTTT.

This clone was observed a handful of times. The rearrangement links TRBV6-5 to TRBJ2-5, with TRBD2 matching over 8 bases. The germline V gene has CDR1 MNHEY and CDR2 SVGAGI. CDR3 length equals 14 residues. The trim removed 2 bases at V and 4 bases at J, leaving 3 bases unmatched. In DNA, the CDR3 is TGTGCCAGCAGTTACACGGGGGGGCCAGAGACCCAGTACTTC. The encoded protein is CASSYTGGPETQYF.

CDR3 protein: CASTTLAGGRDTQYF. The CDR3 region has the DNA TGTGCCAGCACTACACTAGCGGGGGGAAGAGATACGCAGTATTTT. The V and J genes are TRBV6-1 and TRBJ2-3, with 12 bases fitting TRBD2. The CDR3 is made up of 15 amino acids. With V trimmed by 7 bases and J by 5 bases, 7 bases remained unmatched. The germline V gene has CDR1 MNHNS and CDR2 SASEGT.

CDR3 amino acids: CASSETRVHEQYF. CDR3 sequence (DNA): TGTGCCAGCAGTGAAACCCGGGTGCACGAGCAGTACTTC. V gene TRBV6-1 combines with J gene TRBJ2-7, with D hard to call. V was trimmed by 2 bases and J by 5 bases, leaving 10 bases between them. Per germline, CDR1 MNHNS and CDR2 SASEGT. The CDR3 is 13 amino acids.

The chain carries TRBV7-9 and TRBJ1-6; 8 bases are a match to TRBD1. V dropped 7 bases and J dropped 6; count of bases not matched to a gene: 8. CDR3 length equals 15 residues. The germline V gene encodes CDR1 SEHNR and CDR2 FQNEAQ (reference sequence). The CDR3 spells CASTSGTGPNSPLHF. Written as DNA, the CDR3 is TGTGCCAGCACCTCGGGGACAGGACCTAATTCACCCCTCCACTTT.

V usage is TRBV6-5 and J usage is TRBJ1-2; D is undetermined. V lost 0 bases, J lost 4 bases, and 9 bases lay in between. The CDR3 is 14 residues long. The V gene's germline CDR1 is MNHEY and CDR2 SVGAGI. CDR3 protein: CASSYSMAGYGYTF. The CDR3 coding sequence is TGTGCCAGCAGTTACTCGATGGCAGGCTATGGCTACACCTTC.

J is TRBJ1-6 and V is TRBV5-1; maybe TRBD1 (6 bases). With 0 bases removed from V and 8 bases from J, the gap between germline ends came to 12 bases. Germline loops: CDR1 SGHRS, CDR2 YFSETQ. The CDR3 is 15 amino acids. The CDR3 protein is CASSLEQGRDSPLHF. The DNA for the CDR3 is TGCGCCAGCAGCTTGGAACAGGGTAGGGATTCACCCCTCCACTTT.

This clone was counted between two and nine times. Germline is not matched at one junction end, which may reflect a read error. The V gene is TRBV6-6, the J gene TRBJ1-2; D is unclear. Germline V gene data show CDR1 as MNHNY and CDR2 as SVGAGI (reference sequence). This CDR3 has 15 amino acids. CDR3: CASSPRSLANYGYPF. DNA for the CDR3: TGTGCCAGCAGCCCCCGGTCCTTAGCTAACTATGGCTACCCCTTC.

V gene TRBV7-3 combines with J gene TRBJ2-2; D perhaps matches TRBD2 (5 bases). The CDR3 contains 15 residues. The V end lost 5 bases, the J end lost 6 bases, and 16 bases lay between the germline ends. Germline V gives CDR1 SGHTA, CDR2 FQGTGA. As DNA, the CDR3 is TGTGCCAGCAGCCCAAGTAGGGAGTTCGCCGGGGAGCTGTTTTTT. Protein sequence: CASSPSREFAGELFF.

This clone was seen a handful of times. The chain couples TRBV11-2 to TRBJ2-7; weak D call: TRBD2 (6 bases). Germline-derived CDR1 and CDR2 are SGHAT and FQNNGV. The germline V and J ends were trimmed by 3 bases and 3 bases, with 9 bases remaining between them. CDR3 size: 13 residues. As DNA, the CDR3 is TGTGCCAGCAGCTTGGCTAGCGACTACGAGCAGTACTTC. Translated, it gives CASSLASDYEQYF.